The 26 T cell receptor beta chains below come from one sample, sequenced in a study of PD-1 blockade in classical Hodgkin lymphoma. All the patients suffered relapse after autologous stem cell transplantation, and brentuximab vedotin exposure differed. Generated by immunoSEQ multiplex PCR, the TCRdb table keeps only in-frame clones and is missing some. Among about 15,000 clones listed, 85% to 90% were seen once. The sample consisted of peripheral blood mononuclear cells (PBMCs), taken at baseline. These receptors were taken from a human donor with classical Hodgkin lymphoma.

The rearrangement uses TRBV7-9 and TRBJ1-1, with no clear D. The germline V gene has CDR1 SEHNR and CDR2 FQNEAQ (reference sequence). The V end lost 6 bases, the J end lost 2 bases, and 7 bases lay between the germline ends. This CDR3 is 12 amino acids long. The CDR3: CASRQSNTEAFF. The CDR3 nucleotides are TGTGCCAGCAGGCAGAGTAACACTGAAGCTTTCTTT.

This rearrangement joins TRBV11-2 to TRBJ2-1, with 13 bases identical to TRBD2. The germline V gene has CDR1 SGHAT and CDR2 FQNNGV. The V segment lost 5 bases and the J segment 16 bases; nucleotides outside the gene matches: 11. The CDR3 spans 14 residues. CDR3 amino acids: CASSLGTSGVTEFF. The CDR3 region has the DNA TGTGCCAGCAGCCTCGGGACTAGCGGGGTCACGGAATTCTTC.

This clone was picked up a small number of times. A junction boundary mismatches the germline segment, possibly from a read error. The gene calls are TRBV5-6 and TRBJ1-1; tentative D call: TRBD1 (5 bases). The CDR3 totals 12 residues. Germline CDR1 reads SGHDT; CDR2 reads YYEEEE. The CDR3, as DNA: TGTGCCAGCAGTTTGGGGGGTACATTTGGTTTCTTT. This translates into CASSLGGTFGFF.

The rearrangement joins TRBV6-5 to TRBJ1-3; D gene uncertain. The CDR3 consists of 12 residues. The V end was cut by 6 bases, the J end by 2 bases, with 5 bases between. Germline V gene lookup returns CDR1 MNHEY and CDR2 SVGAGI. DNA of the CDR3: TGTGCCAGCAGAGAACCTGGAAACACCATATATTTT. This sequence encodes CASREPGNTIYF.

The chain carries TRBV19 and TRBJ2-1; 9 nucleotides match TRBD2. CDR3 size: 16 residues. Per the germline V gene, CDR1 is LNHDA and CDR2 is SQIVND (reference sequence). V lost 2 bases, J lost 8 bases, and 10 bases stayed unmatched. The CDR3 spells CASSILGGGAGYEQFF. For the CDR3, the DNA is TGTGCCAGTAGTATATTGGGCGGGGGGGCCGGCTATGAGCAGTTCTTC.

V usage is TRBV7-2 and J usage is TRBJ2-7; tentatively, D is TRBD2 (6 bases). This CDR3 contains 14 residues. V was cut by 7 bases and J by 1 base, with 14 bases left in between. Per the germline V gene, CDR1 is SGHTA and CDR2 is FQGNSA. CDR3: CASTTDRGSYEQYF. As DNA, the CDR3 is TGTGCCAGCACCACGGACCGGGGGTCCTACGAGCAGTACTTC.

The genes are TRBV21-1 and TRBJ1-1; TRBD1 reflects the table's D call only, with no check against the DNA. TRBV21-1 is annotated as a pseudogene. CDR3 length equals 14 residues. In nucleotides, the CDR3 is TGTGCCAGCAGCTGGGACAGGGGAAACACTGAAGCTTTCTTT. This codes for CASSWDRGNTEAFF.

This clone was observed once. The chain is built from TRBV6-6 and TRBJ2-7, with D possibly being TRBD2 (6 bases). Trimming pared 4 bases from V and 7 bases from J, leaving 11 bases between. Germline values: CDR1 MNHNY, CDR2 SVGAGI (reference sequence). The CDR3 spans 12 residues. CDR3 amino acids: CASSSLGGEQYF. CDR3 bases: TGTGCCAGCAGTTCCCTTGGGGGGGAGCAGTACTTC.

This clone was observed once. J is TRBJ2-3 and V is TRBV13, with 10 bases lining up with TRBD2. Germline V CDR1 and CDR2: PRHDT, FYEKMQ (reference sequence). Trimming removed 5 bases from V and 1 base from J; junction bases left unmatched: 9. The CDR3 covers 17 residues. CDR3 sequence: CASSLTAGGVGTDTQYF. The CDR3 DNA sequence: TGTGCCAGCAGCCTAACAGCGGGAGGGGTCGGCACAGATACGCAGTATTTT.

This clone was counted once. This chain connects TRBV5-1 to TRBJ1-2; no clear D. V gave up 1 base and J gave up 3 bases, with 7 bases separating them. The CDR3 runs 13 residues. Germline V lookup: CDR1 SGHRS, CDR2 YFSETQ. CDR3: CASSLSADYGYTF. In DNA, the CDR3 is TGCGCCAGCAGCTTGTCGGCGGACTATGGCTACACCTTC.

V and J are TRBV19 and TRBJ1-2; D call uncertain. V was cut by 3 bases and J by 4 bases, with 15 bases left in between. The CDR3 is 15 residues long. Germline V lookup: CDR1 LNHDA, CDR2 SQIVND (reference sequence). CDR3 residues: CASSMGYAGTYGYTF. CDR3 in DNA: TGTGCCAGTAGTATGGGGTACGCGGGTACCTATGGCTACACCTTC.

The chain has TRBV28 and TRBJ1-1; D gene unclear. The CDR3 runs 13 residues. Germline V lookup: CDR1 MDHEN, CDR2 SYDVKM. V shed 2 bases and J shed 1 base, with 5 bases lying between them. CDR3 sequence: CASSLGGNTEAFF. DNA for the CDR3: TGTGCCAGCAGTTTAGGCGGGAACACTGAAGCTTTCTTT. Full variable domain (missing parts from reference TRBV28 and TRBJ1-1): DVKVTQSSRYLVKRTGEKVFLECVQDMDHENMFWYRQDPGLGLRLIYFSYDVKMKEKGDIPEGYSVSREKKERFSLILESASTNQTSMYLCASSLGGNTEAFFGQGTRLTVV.

The V gene is TRBV28, the J gene TRBJ1-1; possibly TRBD1 for D (5 bases). This CDR3 spans 14 amino acids. Trimming cost V 1 base and J 7 bases, with 13 bases left between them. Germline CDR1 and CDR2: MDHEN and SYDVKM. CDR3 nucleotides: TGTGCCAGCAGTTTATACGGGGGATCTGATGAAGCTTTCTTT. Translating gives CASSLYGGSDEAFF.

The genes are TRBV2 and TRBJ1-2; a weak D match, TRBD1 (5 bases). Looked up from germline, CDR1 is SNHLY and CDR2 is FYNNEI. This CDR3 comprises 16 residues. V lost 6 bases and J 3 bases, leaving 20 bases between the germline ends. The CDR3 region has the DNA TGTGCCAGCAGGAAAAGACAGTGGGCGCCAGACTATGGCTACACCTTC. Translating it yields CASRKRQWAPDYGYTF. Looking up the rest from reference TRBV2 and TRBJ1-2 gives the full variable domain: EPEVTQTPSHQVTQMGQEVILRCVPISNHLYFYWYRQILGQKVEFLVSFYNNEISEKSEIFDDQFSVERPDGSNFTLKIRSTKLEDSAMYFCASRKRQWAPDYGYTFGSGTRLTVV.

The J gene is TRBJ2-1, the V gene TRBV6-6; the match to TRBD1 covers 7 bases. Germline V gives CDR1 MNHNY, CDR2 SVGAGI (reference sequence). Trimming took 0 bases from V and 7 from J; bases not matched to a gene: 0. The length of the CDR3 is 13 residues. CDR3 amino acids: CASSYSTGNEQFF. The CDR3 DNA reads as TGTGCCAGCAGTTACTCGACAGGGAATGAGCAGTTCTTC.

This sequence joins TRBV10-3 and TRBJ1-1, with 7 nucleotides matching TRBD1. In germline, CDR1 is ENHRY, CDR2 SYGVKD. The CDR3 is 14 amino acids. V shed 0 bases, J shed 7 bases, and the junction held 5 bases outside the gene matches. For the CDR3, the DNA is TGTGCCATCAGTGAGTCGACAGGGAAGGGTGAAGCTTTCTTT. Its protein is CAISESTGKGEAFF.

V is TRBV4-1 and J is TRBJ1-2; D is unclear. V was cut by 1 base and J by 3 bases, with 6 bases left in between. Germline assignment: CDR1 MGHRA and CDR2 YSYEKL. The CDR3 has 13 amino acids. CDR3 in DNA: TGCGCCAGCAGCCAAGGAACGGACTATGGCTACACCTTC. Residues: CASSQGTDYGYTF.

V and J are TRBV4-3 and TRBJ2-7; D gene unclear. Germline V gives CDR1 LGHNA, CDR2 YSLEER. V lost 2 bases and J 0 bases, leaving 5 bases between the germline ends. The CDR3 is 13 amino acids. The CDR3 here is CASSQLGSYEQYF. The CDR3 bases are TGCGCCAGCAGCCAACTGGGCTCCTACGAGCAGTACTTC.

The chain links TRBV7-2 to TRBJ2-1; 10 bases map to TRBD1. This CDR3 region has 16 residues. Germline lookup yields CDR1 SGHTA and CDR2 FQGNSA. With V trimmed by 7 bases and J by 2 bases, 8 bases remained unmatched. The CDR3 region is CASKSFGTGAYNEQFF. The CDR3 DNA is TGTGCCAGCAAGTCCTTTGGGACAGGGGCCTACAATGAGCAGTTCTTC.

The J gene is TRBJ1-1, the V gene TRBV5-1; 8 bases agree with TRBD1. Germline V lookup: CDR1 SGHRS, CDR2 YFSETQ. This CDR3 spans 19 amino acids. J gave up 0 bases and V 2 bases, and 15 bases lay outside the gene matches. The CDR3 DNA reads as TGCGCCAGCAGCTTTGACAGGGGAGGCAGGGTCTTGATGAACACTGAAGCTTTCTTT. Residues: CASSFDRGGRVLMNTEAFF. Together with reference TRBV5-1 and TRBJ1-1, the CDR3 gives the full variable domain: KAGVTQTPRYLIKTRGQQVTLSCSPISGHRSVSWYQQTPGQGLQFLFEYFSETQRNKGNFPGRFSGRQFSNSRSEMNVSTLELGDSALYLCASSFDRGGRVLMNTEAFFGQGTRLTVV.

The chain combines TRBV4-1 with TRBJ1-2; D uncertain. Looked up from germline, CDR1 is MGHRA and CDR2 is YSYEKL. The CDR3 covers 14 residues. The germline V and J ends were trimmed by 3 bases and 5 bases, with 13 bases remaining between them. The CDR3 protein is CASSHKPQEYGYTF. The CDR3 DNA reads as TGCGCCAGCAGCCATAAGCCCCAGGAGTATGGCTACACCTTC.

The chain has TRBV7-2 and TRBJ1-1; 10 bases align to TRBD1. The junction had 9 bases not matched to a gene; V was cut back by 4 bases and J by 7 bases. This CDR3 comprises 15 residues. CDR1 is SGHTA, CDR2 FQGNSA, per germline. The CDR3 DNA follows: TGTGCCAGCAGCTCTTGGGACAGGGGACTACTTGAAGCTTTCTTT. Translated, it gives CASSSWDRGLLEAFF.

The chain couples TRBV5-1 to TRBJ2-1; 11 bases fit TRBD1. The CDR3 covers 16 residues. Germline V CDR1 and CDR2: SGHRS, YFSETQ. Germline trimming cut 0 bases from V and 7 bases from J; bases unmatched to any gene: 6. The CDR3 nucleotides are TGCGCCAGCAGCTTGGAATTAGGACAGGGGGCGAATGAGCAGTTCTTC. Residues: CASSLELGQGANEQFF. The entire variable domain, with the rest obtained from reference TRBV5-1 and TRBJ2-1, is as follows: KAGVTQTPRYLIKTRGQQVTLSCSPISGHRSVSWYQQTPGQGLQFLFEYFSETQRNKGNFPGRFSGRQFSNSRSEMNVSTLELGDSALYLCASSLELGQGANEQFFGPGTRLTVL.

The chain couples TRBV25-1 to TRBJ1-4; possibly TRBD1 for D (6 bases). Trimming removed 4 bases from V and 12 bases from J, with 15 bases in between. Germline CDR1 reads MGHDK; CDR2 reads SYGVNS. The CDR3 covers 13 residues. Here the CDR3 DNA reads TGTGCCAGCAGTGCCGTGGTAAAGGGGGAACTGTTTTTT. It specifies CASSAVVKGELFF.

The chain is built from TRBV27 and TRBJ1-5; a weak D match, TRBD1 (6 bases). Looked up from germline, CDR1 is MNHEY and CDR2 is SMNVEV (reference sequence). CDR3 length: 14 residues. V was clipped by 2 bases and J by 5 bases, with 10 bases between them. The CDR3 coding sequence is TGTGCCAGCAGTTTAAGGGGGAAAGATCAGCCCCAGCATTTT. Translation: CASSLRGKDQPQHF.

The gene calls are TRBV9 and TRBJ2-7; a possible D gene is TRBD1 (5 bases). The CDR3 has 13 amino acids. V was pared by 4 bases and J by 6 bases, with 14 bases between. CDR1 and CDR2 from the germline V gene are SGDLS and YYNGEE. Here the CDR3 DNA reads TGTGCCAGCAGCCCCGGACACCCCGGCGAGCAGTACTTC. Protein product: CASSPGHPGEQYF.